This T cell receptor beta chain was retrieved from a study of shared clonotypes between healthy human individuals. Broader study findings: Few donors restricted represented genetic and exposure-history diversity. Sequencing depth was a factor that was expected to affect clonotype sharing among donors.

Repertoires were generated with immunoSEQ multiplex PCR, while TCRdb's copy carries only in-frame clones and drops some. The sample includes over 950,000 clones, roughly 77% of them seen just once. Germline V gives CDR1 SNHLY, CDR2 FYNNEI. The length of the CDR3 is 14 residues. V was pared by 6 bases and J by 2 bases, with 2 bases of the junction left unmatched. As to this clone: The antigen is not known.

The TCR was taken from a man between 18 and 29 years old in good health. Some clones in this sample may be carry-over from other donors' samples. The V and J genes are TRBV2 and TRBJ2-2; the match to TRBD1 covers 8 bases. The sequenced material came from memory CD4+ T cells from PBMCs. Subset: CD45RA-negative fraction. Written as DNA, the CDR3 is TGTGCCAGCAGCGGGACAGGTAACACCGGGGAGCTGTTTTTT. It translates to CASSGTGNTGELFF.